The 21 T cell receptor beta chains presented below share a single source sample, sequenced in a study of shared clonotypes between healthy human individuals. The protocol was immunoSEQ multiplex PCR, while the TCRdb copy is restricted to in-frame clones and leaves out a portion. The sample contains around 510,000 clones, around 95% of which appear only once. Sample: naive CD4+ T cells sorted from blood. The sample's subset: CD45RA+ positively selected. These receptors were collected from a woman aged 25-40 years in good health.

The count of this clone is one. This sequence joins TRBV18 and TRBJ2-1; TRBD2 aligns across 7 bases. Trimming removed 8 bases from V and 8 bases from J; junction bases left unmatched: 3. The CDR3 is 11 residues long. Germline CDR1 reads KGHSH; CDR2 reads LQKENI. Here the CDR3 DNA reads TGTGCCAGCACCCGGGAGGATGAGCAGTTCTTC. Translated: CASTREDEQFF.

The chain uses TRBV28 and TRBJ1-5; D perhaps matches TRBD1 (6 bases). The CDR3 sequence is 16 residues long. The germline V gene has CDR1 MDHEN and CDR2 SYDVKM. With 5 bases removed from V and 1 base from J, the gap between germline ends came to 15 bases. For the CDR3, the DNA is TGTGCCAGCAGTATCCCACAGGGTGTCAGCAATCAGCCCCAGCATTTT. Translated: CASSIPQGVSNQPQHF.

The chain uses TRBV27 and TRBJ1-1; no definite D call. Trimming removed 7 bases at V and 4 bases at J, with 13 bases between. Germline assignment: CDR1 MNHEY and CDR2 SMNVEV (reference sequence). This CDR3 has 13 residues. Written as DNA, the CDR3 is TGTGCCAGCAATTCAATCGGCGGCACTGAAGCTTTCTTT. It yields the protein CASNSIGGTEAFF.

The CDR3 region has the DNA TGTGCCAGTAGGGCCCGGGACAGGGGTTACTCTGGGGCCAACGTCCTGACTTTC. It is translated as CASRARDRGYSGANVLTF. This chain joins TRBV19 and TRBJ2-6; 10 nucleotides line up with TRBD1. After removal of 6 bases from V and 0 bases from J, the junction contained 8 bases not matched to a gene. The germline CDR1 and CDR2 sequences are LNHDA and SQIVND (reference sequence). The CDR3 consists of 18 residues.

This rearrangement joins TRBV25-1 to TRBJ2-2, with 10 bases matching TRBD2. The CDR3 covers 18 residues. Germline values: CDR1 MGHDK, CDR2 SYGVNS. V shed 1 base and J 3 bases; nucleotides not matched to a gene: 8. CDR3 residues: CASSESRLAGVHTGELFF. The CDR3 DNA reads as TGTGCCAGCAGTGAATCGCGCCTAGCGGGAGTTCACACCGGGGAGCTGTTTTTT.

V gene TRBV28 combines with J gene TRBJ1-3; no clear D gene. Germline V gene data show CDR1 as MDHEN and CDR2 as SYDVKM. There are 18 residues in the CDR3. Deletions cut 3 bases from V and 1 base from J, with 19 bases between. The CDR3 sequence is CASSFMPTRWISGNTIYF. In nucleotides, the CDR3 is TGTGCCAGCAGTTTTATGCCCACCCGGTGGATTTCTGGAAACACCATATATTTT. Filled out from reference TRBV28 and TRBJ1-3, the complete variable domain reads DVKVTQSSRYLVKRTGEKVFLECVQDMDHENMFWYRQDPGLGLRLIYFSYDVKMKEKGDIPEGYSVSREKKERFSLILESASTNQTSMYLCASSFMPTRWISGNTIYFGEGSWLTVV.

The CDR3 reads CASSGQVVSGNTIYF. CDR3 DNA sequence: TGTGCCAGCAGCGGACAGGTGGTCTCTGGAAACACCATATATTTT. This sequence joins TRBV28 and TRBJ1-3, with TRBD1 matching 7 bases. Germline V gene sequence: CDR1 MDHEN, CDR2 SYDVKM. J gave up 0 bases and V 6 bases, and 5 bases lay outside the gene matches. The CDR3 runs to 15 residues.

Only a few counts were recorded for this clone. This chain links TRBV29-1 with TRBJ2-3; the match to TRBD2 covers 12 bases. The CDR3 is 17 residues long. Unmatched junction bases numbered 6, after V lost 1 base and J lost 1 base. Per germline, CDR1 SQVTM and CDR2 ANQGSEA. The CDR3 sequence is CSVEGHRLAGGTDTQYF. CDR3 DNA: TGCAGCGTTGAAGGCCACCGACTAGCGGGGGGCACAGATACGCAGTATTTT.

This clone was found once. The J gene is TRBJ2-7, the V gene TRBV6-1; possible D gene TRBD1, 6 bases. Trimming left V 10 bases short and J 2 bases short, with 18 bases between. Looked up from germline, CDR1 is MNHNS and CDR2 is SASEGT. This CDR3 has 14 amino acids. The CDR3 spells CAIRGGQQTYEQYF. The DNA of the CDR3 is TGTGCCATCAGGGGTGGACAGCAGACCTACGAGCAGTACTTC.

This CDR3 is CASSQGSSTQYF. CDR3 sequence (DNA): TGCGCCAGCAGCCAAGGTAGTTCTACGCAGTATTTT. V and J are TRBV4-1 and TRBJ2-3; no clear D gene. This CDR3 has 12 residues. The germline gives CDR1 MGHRA, CDR2 YSYEKL. Between the trimmed V and J ends, which lost 1 base and 8 bases, there was a span of 7 bases.

This rearrangement joins TRBV9 to TRBJ2-5; 7 positions match TRBD2. This CDR3 has 15 residues. The V gene's germline CDR1 is SGDLS and CDR2 YYNGEE. With V trimmed by 4 bases and J by 5 bases, 11 bases remained unmatched. The CDR3: CASSPGGTMGETQYF. The DNA of the CDR3 is TGTGCCAGCAGCCCCGGGGGGACCATGGGGGAGACCCAGTACTTC.

This chain connects TRBV4-1 to TRBJ1-2, with a weak D call TRBD1 (6 bases). This CDR3 region has 18 residues. Germline CDR1 MGHRA, CDR2 YSYEKL. V dropped 3 bases and J dropped 4 bases, with 24 bases sitting between them. The CDR3 DNA reads TGCGCCAGCAGCCATGAATACCAGACTGGGGGGGGCCGCTATGGCTACACCTTC. Translation gives CASSHEYQTGGGRYGYTF.

V gene TRBV10-2 combines with J gene TRBJ2-7; D is undetermined. The CDR3 length is 13 residues. V shed 5 bases and J shed 8 bases, with 16 bases lying between them. Per the germline V gene, CDR1 is WSHSY and CDR2 is SAAADI. The DNA for the CDR3 is TGCGCCAGCAGTCCAGAGGCCCTTATCCAGCAGTACTTC. Encoded protein: CASSPEALIQQYF.

The V gene is TRBV19, the J gene TRBJ1-4; 8 bases match TRBD1. Per the germline V gene, CDR1 is LNHDA and CDR2 is SQIVND (reference sequence). The CDR3 is 14 residues long. The junction had 6 bases not matched to a gene; V was cut back by 6 bases and J by 6 bases. The CDR3 spells CASRGQGKDEKLFF. Written as DNA, the CDR3 is TGTGCCAGTAGAGGACAGGGAAAGGATGAAAAACTGTTTTTT.

This sequence joins TRBV7-9 and TRBJ2-3, with D unresolved. Germline CDR1 reads SEHNR; CDR2 reads FQNEAQ (reference sequence). CDR3 size: 15 residues. Trimming shortened V by 4 bases and J by 2 bases, and 13 bases separated the two germline ends. The CDR3 region is CASSWALGDTDTQYF. Here the CDR3 DNA reads TGTGCCAGCAGCTGGGCTCTCGGAGACACAGATACGCAGTATTTT.

This chain links TRBV10-3 with TRBJ2-3; TRBD1 matches 8 bases. J gave up 1 base and V 6 bases, and 0 bases lay outside the gene matches. CDR3 length equals 13 residues. Germline V CDR1 and CDR2: ENHRY, SYGVKD. This CDR3 is CAIRDRGTDTQYF. CDR3 in DNA: TGTGCCATCAGGGACAGGGGCACAGATACGCAGTATTTT.

This rearrangement joins TRBV28 to TRBJ1-6, with D possibly being TRBD1 (5 bases). The V and J ends lost 9 bases and 1 base respectively, with 16 bases between them. Germline lookup yields CDR1 MDHEN and CDR2 SYDVKM. CDR3 length equals 16 residues. CDR3 loop: CASIGRAHSYNSPLHF. In nucleotides, the CDR3 is TGTGCCAGTATCGGCAGGGCGCATTCCTATAATTCACCCCTCCACTTT.

The chain links TRBV2 to TRBJ1-5; 7 nucleotides align to TRBD1. This CDR3 has 14 residues. The V gene end was trimmed by 5 bases and the J gene end by 3 bases; junction bases not matched to a gene: 4. Germline V lookup: CDR1 SNHLY, CDR2 FYNNEI. CDR3 residues: CASSPGQINQPQHF. For the CDR3, the DNA is TGTGCCAGCAGTCCGGGACAGATCAATCAGCCCCAGCATTTT.

The chain has TRBV5-8 and TRBJ1-2; D remains unclear. The CDR3 is 15 residues long. Trimming pared 6 bases from V and 4 bases from J, leaving 19 bases between. CDR1 and CDR2 (germline): SGHTS, YDEGEE. The chain's CDR3 is CASKEFPRKTYGYTF. CDR3 DNA: TGTGCCAGCAAAGAATTTCCACGAAAGACCTATGGCTACACCTTC.

V is TRBV19 and J is TRBJ1-5; D remains ambiguous. The ends were cut back, 0 bases at V and 3 bases at J, with 9 bases in the middle. Germline values: CDR1 LNHDA, CDR2 SQIVND (reference sequence). The CDR3 totals 15 residues. The CDR3 loop reads CASSIDSGLNQPQHF. CDR3 coding DNA: TGTGCCAGTAGTATAGATTCGGGCCTCAATCAGCCCCAGCATTTT.

This rearrangement joins TRBV28 to TRBJ1-5; D gene ambiguous. V shed 2 bases and J shed 5 bases, with 13 bases lying between them. Germline V gene data show CDR1 as MDHEN and CDR2 as SYDVKM. The CDR3 is made up of 15 amino acids. This chain's CDR3 is CASSLTRPGYQPQHF. Written as DNA, the CDR3 is TGTGCCAGCAGTTTAACGCGCCCTGGGTATCAGCCCCAGCATTTT. The full variable domain, in which reference TRBV28 and TRBJ1-5 provide the parts outside the CDR3, is DVKVTQSSRYLVKRTGEKVFLECVQDMDHENMFWYRQDPGLGLRLIYFSYDVKMKEKGDIPEGYSVSREKKERFSLILESASTNQTSMYLCASSLTRPGYQPQHFGDGTRLSIL.